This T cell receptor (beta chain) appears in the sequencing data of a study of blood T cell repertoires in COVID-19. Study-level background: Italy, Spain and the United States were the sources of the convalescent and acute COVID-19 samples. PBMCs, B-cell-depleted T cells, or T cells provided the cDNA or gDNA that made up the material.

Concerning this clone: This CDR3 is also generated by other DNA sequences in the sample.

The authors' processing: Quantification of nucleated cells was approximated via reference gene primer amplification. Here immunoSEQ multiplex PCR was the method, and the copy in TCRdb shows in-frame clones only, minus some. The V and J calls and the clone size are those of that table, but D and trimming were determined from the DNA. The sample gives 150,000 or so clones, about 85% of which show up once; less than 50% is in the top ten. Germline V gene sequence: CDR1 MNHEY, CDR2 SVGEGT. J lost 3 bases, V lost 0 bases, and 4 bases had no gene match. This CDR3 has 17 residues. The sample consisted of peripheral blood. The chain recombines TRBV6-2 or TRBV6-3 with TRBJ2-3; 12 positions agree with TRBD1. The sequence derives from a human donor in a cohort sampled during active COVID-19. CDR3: CASSYSPGQGATDTQYF. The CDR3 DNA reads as TGTGCCAGCAGTTACTCTCCGGGACAGGGGGCAACAGATACGCAGTATTTT.